This entry features one T cell receptor beta chain sequence. The protocol was immunoSEQ multiplex PCR, while the TCRdb copy is restricted to in-frame clones and leaves out a portion. The table includes 300,000 to 450,000 clones, almost 90% detected once. These data belong to a study of blood T cell repertoires in COVID-19. Study-level information: There were acute and convalescent COVID-19 samples, and they came from the United States, Italy and Spain. The cDNA or gDNA used as material had been derived from T cells, B-cell-depleted T cells, or PBMCs.

This CDR3 is 16 amino acids long. Deletions cut 5 bases from V and 0 bases from J, with 15 bases between. The germline gives CDR1 MDHEN, CDR2 SYDVKM. This TCR was recovered from a woman aged 30 to 39 who had been exposed to COVID-19. Sequencing used PBMCs or T cells enriched from blood (not recorded which). The chain couples TRBV28 to TRBJ2-3; maybe TRBD2 (5 bases). Written as DNA, the CDR3 is TGTGCCAGCAGTCCCACCCTAGCTACAAGCACAGATACGCAGTATTTT. Translating it yields CASSPTLATSTDTQYF.